Described below is a single T cell receptor (beta chain) sequence and its context. This clonotype was counted only a few times. Its antigen specificity is not known. No base-level quality is on record; no much larger clone is a single base apart. Interpreted using the paper, the treatment or condition label stands for: in vitro stimulation with specific CMV peptide epitopes to enrich CMV-specific T cells. The sample originates from a study of T cell repertoires in cytomegalovirus infection (dated by TCRdb to between 2019 and 2020). For the wider study: Peptide stimulations targeted recently identified HLA-C-restricted CMV epitopes, whose presentation resists viral immunomodulation, together with well-studied HLA-B-restricted epitopes. Donor HLA type was relevant to the analysis, because carriage of CMV infection together with the matching HLA type was indicated by public TCR beta signatures. General findings and caveats noted by the study authors: The ex vivo response was dominated by HLA-C-restricted CMV-specific TCR beta clonotypes, which also provided the single most frequent clonotype in two of eight donors. In both this cohort and an independent roughly 350-donor cohort, the cumulative frequency of public TCR beta family members distinguished carriers of CMV infection plus the relevant HLA type.

The sequencer was an Illumina HiSeq 1500. The public reads were reprocessed in TCRdb via fastp at Q25 and MiXCR, keeping in-frame beta chains. Each entry is one CDR3 protein sequence, shown with its most common DNA and genes. This sample is represented by a few hundred thousand distinct CDR3 sequences; less than 25% of them were singletons. Approximately 19% of the sample is in the top ten clones. This clonotype originated in a human donor in good health (CMV status not recorded). Some clones in this sample may be carry-over from other donors' samples. The source material was cultured PBMCs, sampled from culture after CMV antigen stimulation.

Here is the DNA: TGTGCCAGCAGCTTAACGTTTGGGACTAGCGGGGGACCCTGGGCCAACGTCCTGACTTTC. Translated, this is CASSLTFGTSGGPWANVLTF. The rearranged chain carries TRBV7-3 and TRBJ2-6; 14 junctional bases match TRBD2. Germline trimming: 0 bases from V, 5 bases from J; junction bases outside gene matches: 9. CDR1 and CDR2 (SGHTA, FQGTGA) derive from the germline V gene. From cysteine to phenylalanine, the CDR3 is 20 amino acids long. The entry retains the CDR3 DNA only, 60 bases that are in frame from base 1.